These 30 T cell receptor beta chains originate from one sample sequenced in a study of T cells in Graves' hyperthyroidism and ophthalmopathy. RNA transcripts were the template for amplifying TCR beta CDR3 regions. A set of HTBI primers served as the primers for a first-round RT-PCR of the TCR CDR3. A single record per CDR3 protein comes from TCRdb applying MiXCR to the multiplex PCR reads. The sample yields around 300,000 distinct CDR3 sequences, roughly 15% seen once. Specimen: blood. The receptors come from a woman aged 30 to 39 with Graves' hyperthyroidism that later progressed to Graves' ophthalmopathy.

This clonotype was recorded many times. This chain connects TRBV4-1 to TRBJ1-1; D remains ambiguous. CDR1 MGHRA and CDR2 YSYEKL come from the germline V gene. Trimming removed 8 bases at V and 1 base at J, with 14 bases between. This CDR3 region has 14 residues. The CDR3 DNA is TGCGCCAGCGGTCTAGAACCTTCGAACACTGAAGCTTTCTTT. As protein: CASGLEPSNTEAFF.

A word on this clonotype: Possible read error: a much larger clone is one base away. This chain uses TRBV5-1 with TRBJ2-1; D is unclear. Germline CDR1 is SGHRS and CDR2 is YFSETQ. Trimming removed 1 base from V and 5 bases from J, with 13 bases in between. The CDR3 loop spans 15 amino acids. The CDR3 spells CASSLPAAGHNEQFF. The CDR3 DNA follows: TGCGCCAGCAGCTTGCCTGCAGCTGGTCACAATGAGCAGTTCTTC.

This chain joins TRBV24-1 and TRBJ2-1; 11 bases fit TRBD1. V was clipped by 4 bases and J by 15 bases; unmatched bases: 13. CDR1 KGHDR and CDR2 SFDVKD come from the germline V gene. The CDR3 runs 15 residues. The CDR3, as DNA: TGTGCCACCAGTGACCTGGACAGGGGGCACGTTATTCGGTTCTTC. The encoded protein is CATSDLDRGHVIRFF.

This clonotype occurred many times. V gene TRBV6-2 or TRBV6-3 combines with J gene TRBJ2-2, with 10 bases aligning to TRBD1. Germline V gives CDR1 MNHEY, CDR2 SVGEGT. The CDR3 has 13 residues. The CDR3 loop reads CERQGARTGELFF. For the CDR3, the DNA is TGTGAAAGACAGGGGGCGCGGACCGGGGAGCTGTTTTTT.

Many counts were recorded for this clonotype. The CDR3 DNA is TGCAGCGTTGATGGGGCTTCTGGGGCCAACGTCCTGACTTTC. This translates into CSVDGASGANVLTF. This rearrangement joins TRBV29-1 to TRBJ2-6, with D perhaps matching TRBD1 (5 bases). V was cut by 3 bases and J by 1 base, with 7 bases left in between. This CDR3 contains 14 residues. CDR1 is SQVTM and CDR2 is ANQGSEA in the germline V gene.

Details on this clonotype: This clone may be a read error of a much larger clone one base away. The chain couples TRBV20-1 to TRBJ1-1; 7 positions match TRBD1. V dropped 6 bases and J dropped 3; count of bases not matched to a gene: 4. The CDR3 runs to 12 residues. Germline-derived CDR1 and CDR2 are DFQATT and SNEGSKA (reference sequence). CDR3 sequence (DNA): TGCAGTGCGCCTCAGGGGGACACTGAAGCTTTCTTT. This encodes CSAPQGDTEAFF.

This clonotype was seen a handful of times. The genes are TRBV5-1 and TRBJ2-5, with D possibly being TRBD2 (5 bases). The V end was cut by 2 bases, the J end by 2 bases, with 22 bases between. This CDR3 is 18 amino acids long. Germline CDR1 SGHRS, CDR2 YFSETQ. The CDR3, as DNA: TGCGCCAGCAGCTTCGGTCGGCGCGCGGGTGGCGTACAAGAGACCCAGTACTTC. Translated: CASSFGRRAGGVQETQYF.

This clonotype was picked up many times. V gene TRBV19 combines with J gene TRBJ1-2, with D perhaps TRBD1 (6 bases). CDR3 length equals 14 residues. Germline assignment: CDR1 LNHDA and CDR2 SQIVND (reference sequence). The V and J ends lost 4 bases and 6 bases respectively, with 15 bases between them. CDR3 coding DNA: TGTGCCAGTAGTAGTATCGGACAGTTTCATGGCTACACCTTC. This translates into CASSSIGQFHGYTF.

This chain connects TRBV14 to TRBJ1-1; D remains unclear. Trimming took off 4 bases at V and 11 bases at J, with 17 bases between the two ends. Germline V gives CDR1 SGHDN, CDR2 FVKESK. The CDR3 contains 13 residues. The CDR3 DNA follows: TGTGCCAGCAGCCCCAAGGAACGGGCCGGGGCTTTCTTT. This codes for CASSPKERAGAFF. Drawing the rest from reference TRBV14 and TRBJ1-1, the complete variable domain is EAGVTQFPSHSVIEKGQTVTLRCDPISGHDNLYWYRRVMGKEIKFLLHFVKESKQDESGMPNNRFLAERTGGTYSTLKVQPAELEDSGVYFCASSPKERAGAFFGQGTRLTVV.

This clonotype occurred many times. The genes are TRBV12-3 or TRBV12-4 and TRBJ1-5; 9 nucleotides align to TRBD1. CDR3 length: 18 amino acids. The V segment lost 4 bases and the J segment 3 bases; nucleotides outside the gene matches: 13. The CDR3 loop is CASSSPAGQGSINQPQHF. CDR3 bases: TGTGCCAGCAGTTCCCCCGCGGGACAGGGATCTATCAATCAGCCCCAGCATTTT.

The sample holds many counts of this clonotype. The CDR3 here is CASSSPGRTESSGSYNEQFF. CDR3 DNA: TGTGCCAGCAGCTCCCCTGGCCGGACGGAATCTAGCGGCTCCTACAATGAGCAGTTCTTC. The V call is TRBV7-9, the J call TRBJ2-1; 7 bases are a match to TRBD2. Germline V CDR1 and CDR2: SEHNR, FQNEAQ (reference sequence). The CDR3 sequence is 20 residues long. The trim removed 4 bases at V and 0 bases at J, leaving 18 bases unmatched.

The genes are TRBV9 and TRBJ2-1, with a weak D call TRBD1 (5 bases). Trimming took 0 bases from V and 6 from J, leaving 7 bases between them. Per the germline V gene, CDR1 is SGDLS and CDR2 is YYNGEE. CDR3 length: 13 amino acids. DNA of the CDR3: TGTGCCAGCAGCGTAGTAGGGGCCAATGAGCAGTTCTTC. As protein: CASSVVGANEQFF.

This clonotype has ten or more counts. J is TRBJ1-1 and V is TRBV29-1, with D possibly TRBD1 on 5 matching bases. The germline gives CDR1 SQVTM, CDR2 ANQGSEA. V was trimmed by 7 bases and J by 6 bases, leaving 12 bases between them. The CDR3 length is 11 residues. The CDR3 is CSGRRDSEAFF. The DNA for the CDR3 is TGCAGCGGCCGACGGGACTCTGAAGCTTTCTTT.

The sample holds many counts of this clonotype. The chain employs TRBV6-1 and TRBJ1-2; the D is unclear. This CDR3 has 13 residues. V was clipped by 0 bases and J by 2 bases, with 4 bases between them. Looked up from germline, CDR1 is MNHNS and CDR2 is SASEGT. CDR3 DNA: TGTGCCAGCAGTGAAGCAGTAAACTATGGCTACACCTTC. Its protein is CASSEAVNYGYTF.

This clonotype was detected ten times or more. V gene TRBV7-9 combines with J gene TRBJ2-7, with 14 bases aligning to TRBD2. From germline, CDR1 is SEHNR and CDR2 FQNEAQ (reference sequence). V lost 5 bases and J lost 6; bases outside the gene matches: 15. The CDR3 totals 18 residues. The CDR3 here is CASSRRGTSGSPSPEQYF. In DNA form, the CDR3 reads TGTGCCAGCAGCCGTCGAGGGACTAGCGGGAGCCCCTCCCCCGAGCAGTACTTC.

This clonotype was recorded many times. The genes are TRBV7-9 and TRBJ2-5, with D perhaps given as TRBD1 or TRBD2 (5 bases each). Germline V gene sequence: CDR1 SEHNR, CDR2 FQNEAQ (reference sequence). V lost 5 bases and J 2 bases, leaving 15 bases between the germline ends. The CDR3 runs 15 residues. CDR3 residues: CASSPRDVFQETQYF. The CDR3 nucleotides are TGTGCCAGCAGCCCCAGGGACGTCTTTCAAGAGACCCAGTACTTC. The entire variable domain, with the rest obtained from reference TRBV7-9 and TRBJ2-5, is as follows: DTGVSQNPRHKITKRGQNVTFRCDPISEHNRLYWYRQTLGQGPEFLTYFQNEAQLEKSRLLSDRFSAERPKGSFSTLEIQRTEQGDSAMYLCASSPRDVFQETQYFGPGTRLLVL.

This clonotype was seen ten or more times. As DNA, the CDR3 is TGTGCCAGCAGGGGTCCCTCCTACGAGCAGTACTTC. Its translation is CASRGPSYEQYF. This chain links TRBV28 with TRBJ2-7; D not certain. V was trimmed by 6 bases and J by 0 bases, leaving 6 bases between them. Germline V gene sequence: CDR1 MDHEN, CDR2 SYDVKM. The CDR3 contains 12 residues.

The CDR3 loop is CASSLARTNTGELFF. Written as DNA, the CDR3 is TGTGCCAGCAGCTTAGCCCGAACGAACACCGGGGAGCTGTTTTTT. This chain joins TRBV7-2 and TRBJ2-2; D remains ambiguous. Trimming took 0 bases from V and 0 from J, leaving 5 bases between them. The CDR3 runs to 15 residues. Germline lookup yields CDR1 SGHTA and CDR2 FQGNSA.

This clonotype was found many times. This chain joins TRBV27 and TRBJ2-7; TRBD1 might be the D (7 bases). The CDR3 contains 15 residues. Germline CDR1 is MNHEY and CDR2 is SMNVEV (reference sequence). Trimming stripped 6 bases from V and 3 bases from J, with 18 bases between. The CDR3 sequence is CASRQKAGGGYEQYF. Here the CDR3 DNA reads TGTGCCAGCAGACAGAAAGCAGGGGGAGGCTACGAGCAGTACTTC.

Here the CDR3 DNA reads TGTGCCAGCAGTCCCGCACAGGGCTCCACAGATACGCAGTATTTT. Translated, it gives CASSPAQGSTDTQYF. The chain combines TRBV28 with TRBJ2-3, with D tentatively TRBD1 (6 bases). The CDR3 sequence is 15 residues long. CDR1 and CDR2 (germline): MDHEN, SYDVKM. The germline V and J ends were trimmed by 5 bases and 2 bases, with 14 bases remaining between them.

This clonotype appeared many times. This chain uses TRBV27 with TRBJ2-5; D is perhaps TRBD2 (5 bases). Germline-derived CDR1 and CDR2 are MNHEY and SMNVEV (reference sequence). This CDR3 contains 14 residues. Trimming pared 2 bases from V and 5 bases from J, leaving 12 bases between. CDR3 sequence reads: CASSLRASRETQYF. Written as DNA, the CDR3 is TGTGCCAGCAGTTTAAGAGCTAGCAGGGAGACCCAGTACTTC.

This clonotype appeared many times. The chain employs TRBV2 and TRBJ2-2; TRBD2 agrees at 13 bases. The CDR3 runs 16 residues. Trimming at V came to 4 bases and at J to 1 base, leaving 0 bases not matched to a gene. CDR1 is SNHLY and CDR2 is FYNNEI in the germline V gene. In DNA form, the CDR3 reads TGTGCCAGCAGTGGGACTAGCGGGAGGAACACCGGGGAGCTGTTTTTT. Translating it yields CASSGTSGRNTGELFF.

This clonotype came up many times. The V gene is TRBV24-1, the J gene TRBJ1-2, with D perhaps TRBD1 (5 bases). In germline, CDR1 is KGHDR, CDR2 SFDVKD. V lost 2 bases to trimming and J lost 8 bases, with 14 bases between them. There are 14 residues in the CDR3. CDR3 nucleotides: TGTGCCACCAGTGATTCCGGGACCCTGGGCGGCTACACCTTC. It specifies CATSDSGTLGGYTF.

V usage is TRBV7-3 and J usage is TRBJ1-1; 8 bases agree with TRBD1. Trimming removed 5 bases from V and 2 bases from J; junction bases left unmatched: 4. The length of the CDR3 is 14 residues. Germline CDR1 reads SGHTA; CDR2 reads FQGTGA. The CDR3 loop reads CASSAGQANTEAFF. The CDR3 bases are TGTGCCAGCAGCGCGGGACAGGCCAACACTGAAGCTTTCTTT.

Many counts were recorded for this clonotype. This chain links TRBV18 with TRBJ2-1; D may be TRBD2 (5 bases). The CDR3 contains 15 residues. V lost 3 bases and J lost 3, with 12 bases in between. CDR1 and CDR2 (germline): KGHSH, LQKENI. The CDR3 spells CASSPNSGVYNEQFF. DNA for the CDR3: TGTGCCAGCTCACCTAATTCCGGGGTCTACAATGAGCAGTTCTTC.

This clonotype was seen many times. The V call is TRBV7-2, the J call TRBJ2-5; possibly TRBD1 or TRBD2 for D (6 bases each). This CDR3 contains 13 residues. Germline values: CDR1 SGHTA, CDR2 FQGNSA. V dropped 7 bases and J dropped 5 bases, with 14 bases sitting between them. For the CDR3, the DNA is TGTGCCAGCACCTCCGGGGGCGGGGAGACCCAGTACTTC. Amino acids: CASTSGGGETQYF.

This clonotype was seen a handful of times. The chain recombines TRBV7-9 with TRBJ1-2, with TRBD1 as a possible D gene (5 bases). The V gene lost 5 bases and the J gene lost 4 bases, with 17 bases spanning the gap. CDR1 and CDR2 from the germline V gene are SEHNR and FQNEAQ (reference sequence). This CDR3 has 15 amino acids. The CDR3 region has the DNA TGTGCCAGCAGCCCCTCATTGACAGATAGCTATGGCTACACCTTC. It codes for CASSPSLTDSYGYTF.

This clonotype was counted many times. The chain employs TRBV12-3 or TRBV12-4 and TRBJ2-7; no reliable D call. V was cut by 1 base and J by 6 bases, with 13 bases left in between. The CDR3 extends over 14 amino acids. CDR3 residues: CASSLGIDLGEQYF. The DNA of the CDR3 is TGTGCCAGCAGTTTAGGGATAGACTTAGGCGAGCAGTACTTC.

In its sample, this clonotype was seen many times. The chain has TRBV5-6 and TRBJ1-1; D is uncertain. Trimming removed 0 bases at V and 3 bases at J, with 6 bases between. Germline CDR1 reads SGHDT; CDR2 reads YYEEEE. This CDR3 contains 13 residues. CDR3 sequence: CASSLGDYTEAFF. CDR3 in DNA: TGTGCCAGCAGCTTGGGGGATTACACTGAAGCTTTCTTT.

This clonotype has just a few counts. The rearrangement links TRBV3-1 to TRBJ2-6; D gene unclear. Germline assignment: CDR1 LGHDT and CDR2 YNNKEL (reference sequence). This CDR3 is built from 18 residues. Deletions cut 0 bases from V and 0 bases from J, with 12 bases between. The CDR3 nucleotides are TGTGCCAGCAGCCAAGATAGTTCCTCCCTCTCTGGGGCCAACGTCCTGACTTTC. Translated: CASSQDSSSLSGANVLTF.